Below are 30 T cell receptor beta chains sequenced from a single sample in a study of T cell changes during pregnancy in multiple sclerosis. Libraries were prepared by immunoSEQ multiplex PCR; TCRdb keeps only in-frame clonotypes and omits some of them. The repertoire has approximately 79,000 clones, 80% to 95% of them found once; the top ten carry less than 0.85%. This specimen consisted of peripheral blood, obtained in the second trimester of pregnancy. The receptors were sampled from a female donor in good health, enrolled as a control in a pregnancy study.

This sequence joins TRBV6-4 and TRBJ2-3; 10 bases are shared with TRBD2. J gave up 3 bases and V 5 bases, and 2 bases lay outside the gene matches. Germline V gives CDR1 MRHNA, CDR2 SNTAGT. The CDR3 has 14 amino acids. CDR3 region: CASSNSGGTDTQYF. The CDR3 DNA reads TGTGCCAGCAGTAATAGCGGGGGGACAGATACGCAGTATTTT.

The chain is built from TRBV13 and TRBJ2-1; 13 bases are shared with TRBD2. V was clipped by 6 bases and J by 3 bases; unmatched bases: 2. CDR1 is PRHDT and CDR2 is FYEKMQ in the germline V gene (reference sequence). The CDR3 consists of 15 residues. Written as DNA, the CDR3 is TGTGCCAGCAGTCGACTAGCGGGGGGCTACAATGAGCAGTTCTTC. It yields the protein CASSRLAGGYNEQFF. The full variable domain, rest sourced from reference TRBV13 and TRBJ2-1, is AAGVIQSPRHLIKEKRETATLKCYPIPRHDTVYWYQQGPGQDPQFLISFYEKMQSDKGSIPDRFSAQQFSDYHSELNMSSLELGDSALYFCASSRLAGGYNEQFFGPGTRLTVL.

The chain has TRBV9 and TRBJ2-3, with 9 nucleotides matching TRBD2. The CDR3 is made up of 17 amino acids. Germline V lookup: CDR1 SGDLS, CDR2 YYNGEE. The ends lost 0 bases at V and 5 bases at J; junction bases unmatched: 10. The DNA for the CDR3 is TGTGCCAGCAGCGTAGCTACTGGCGGGGGGGAGGGAGATACGCAGTATTTT. As protein: CASSVATGGGEGDTQYF.

The chain couples TRBV11-1 to TRBJ2-7; 9 bases agree with TRBD1. The V and J ends lost 1 base and 6 bases, in that order; junction bases with no gene match: 10. This CDR3 spans 16 amino acids. CDR1 SGHAT and CDR2 FQDESV come from the germline V gene (reference sequence). CDR3 residues: CASSLGFSGQGREQYF. CDR3 sequence (DNA): TGTGCCAGCAGCTTAGGATTCTCGGGACAGGGACGCGAGCAGTACTTC.

CDR3 residues: CASRSTGTGGIGELFF. CDR3 nucleotide sequence: TGTGCCAGCAGATCCACCGGGACAGGGGGCATCGGGGAGCTGTTTTTT. This sequence joins TRBV7-2 and TRBJ2-2, with 12 bases lining up with TRBD1. Looked up from germline, CDR1 is SGHTA and CDR2 is FQGNSA. The CDR3 loop spans 16 amino acids. V shed 6 bases, J shed 7 bases, and the junction held 9 bases outside the gene matches.

This clone was seen once. CDR3 region: CASSLGDTRMNTEAFF. CDR3 DNA: TGTGCCAGCAGCTTAGGGGACACCCGCATGAACACTGAAGCTTTCTTT. The chain has TRBV7-9 and TRBJ1-1; weak D call: TRBD1 (6 bases). This CDR3 is 16 amino acids long. Trimming shortened V by 1 base and J by 0 bases, and 12 bases separated the two germline ends. Germline V gives CDR1 SEHNR, CDR2 FQNEAQ (reference sequence).

This clone was counted a few times. V gene TRBV21-1 combines with J gene TRBJ1-5; whether TRBD1, the table's D call, matches the DNA was not checked. TRBV21-1 is a documented pseudogene. This CDR3 has 15 residues. The CDR3 coding sequence is TGTGCCAGCAAAGTGACACACAATAGCAATCAGCCCCAGCATTTT. This encodes CASKVTHNSNQPQHF.

This clone was picked up one time. The J gene is TRBJ1-1, the V gene TRBV27; 8 nucleotides align to TRBD1. Germline CDR1 reads MNHEY; CDR2 reads SMNVEV (reference sequence). The ends lost 0 bases at V and 11 bases at J; junction bases unmatched: 5. The CDR3 extends over 13 amino acids. CDR3 sequence (DNA): TGTGCCAGCAGTTTATCGGGGGGACAGGTGGCTTTCTTT. Its translation is CASSLSGGQVAFF.

The chain employs TRBV7-9 and TRBJ1-2, with 9 bases that match TRBD1. The CDR3 has 18 amino acids. J lost 6 bases, V lost 3 bases, and 17 bases had no gene match. CDR1 and CDR2 from the germline V gene are SEHNR and FQNEAQ (reference sequence). The CDR3 coding sequence is TGTGCCAGCAGCTTCGGGGTCGTGACGGGACAGGGTGGGGATGGCTACACCTTC. Translating it yields CASSFGVVTGQGGDGYTF.

V is TRBV5-8 and J is TRBJ1-1, with D hard to call. Trimming took 0 bases from V and 10 from J, leaving 13 bases between them. This CDR3 has 13 residues. Looked up from germline, CDR1 is SGHTS and CDR2 is YDEGEE. In DNA, the CDR3 is TGTGCCAGCAGCTTGGGCCACCAGATAAGAGCTTTCTTT. It is translated as CASSLGHQIRAFF. The full variable domain, completed using reference TRBV5-8 and TRBJ1-1, is EAGVTQSPTHLIKTRGQQATLRCSPISGHTSVYWYQQALGLGLQFLLWYDEGEERNRGNFPPRFSGRQFPNYSSELNVNALELEDSALYLCASSLGHQIRAFFGQGTRLTVV.

The chain is built from TRBV2 and TRBJ1-1, with a weak D call TRBD1 (5 bases). Germline assignment: CDR1 SNHLY and CDR2 FYNNEI. V gave up 6 bases and J gave up 1 base, with 18 bases separating them. CDR3 size: 16 residues. DNA of the CDR3: TGTGCCAGCAGACCACAAGGGGCCGTGAGGAACACTGAAGCTTTCTTT. The encoded protein is CASRPQGAVRNTEAFF.

CDR3: CASSLAGGGLTYEQFF. Written as DNA, the CDR3 is TGTGCCAGCAGCTTGGCGGGCGGGGGGTTAACCTATGAGCAGTTCTTC. The chain combines TRBV5-6 with TRBJ2-1; 8 positions match TRBD2. In germline, CDR1 is SGHDT, CDR2 YYEEEE. CDR3 size: 16 residues. V shed 0 bases and J 8 bases; nucleotides not matched to a gene: 10.

The chain recombines TRBV4-1 with TRBJ2-3, with 12 nucleotides matching TRBD2. Trimming cost V 5 bases and J 2 bases; bases outside gene matches: 5. Germline V CDR1 and CDR2: MGHRA, YSYEKL. The CDR3 has 16 residues. The CDR3 coding sequence is TGCGCCAGCAGCACAGGACTAGCGGGGCACACAGATACGCAGTATTTT. Encoded protein: CASSTGLAGHTDTQYF.

This chain connects TRBV7-3 to TRBJ2-2; TRBD2 agrees at 10 bases. There are 17 residues in the CDR3. V shed 5 bases, J shed 4 bases, and the junction held 10 bases outside the gene matches. Germline V gene lookup returns CDR1 SGHTA and CDR2 FQGTGA. The CDR3 coding sequence is TGTGCCAGCAGCCCCGAGAGCGGGGGGGCGTTCACCGGGGAGCTGTTTTTT. It translates to CASSPESGGAFTGELFF.

V and J are TRBV18 and TRBJ1-1, with D uncertain. Looked up from germline, CDR1 is KGHSH and CDR2 is LQKENI. The CDR3 contains 14 residues. Trimming pared 3 bases from V and 3 bases from J, leaving 11 bases between. CDR3 in DNA: TGTGCCAGCTCACCCGAATCCGGGGACACTGAAGCTTTCTTT. Translated, it gives CASSPESGDTEAFF.

The V call is TRBV7-2, the J call TRBJ1-1; the D gene is possibly TRBD1 (5 bases). Trimming cost V 1 base and J 3 bases, with 9 bases left between them. Per germline, CDR1 SGHTA and CDR2 FQGNSA. The CDR3 length is 14 residues. As DNA, the CDR3 is TGTGCCAGCAGCTTAGAGGGGTTCTACACTGAAGCTTTCTTT. Translation: CASSLEGFYTEAFF.

The chain links TRBV15 to TRBJ2-6, with TRBD1 matching over 9 bases. The V gene end was trimmed by 3 bases and the J gene end by 0 bases; junction bases not matched to a gene: 9. This CDR3 has 19 residues. Germline V gives CDR1 LNHNV, CDR2 YYDKDF (reference sequence). The DNA of the CDR3 is TGTGCCACCAGCAGCCCCCCCGGGACAGGGTACTCTGGGGCCAACGTCCTGACTTTC. Protein sequence: CATSSPPGTGYSGANVLTF. Looking up the rest from reference TRBV15 and TRBJ2-6 gives the full variable domain: DAMVIQNPRYQVTQFGKPVTLSCSQTLNHNVMYWYQQKSSQAPKLLFHYYDKDFNNEADTPDNFQSRRPNTSFCFLDIRSPGLGDTAMYLCATSSPPGTGYSGANVLTFGAGSRLTVL.

The CDR3 coding sequence is TGTGCCAGCAGCCAACAGGTAATCCTAGCCAAAAACATTCAGTACTTC. This encodes CASSQQVILAKNIQYF. The chain joins TRBV6-6 to TRBJ2-4; D perhaps matches TRBD1 (5 bases). The CDR3 is 16 amino acids. Per the germline V gene, CDR1 is MNHNY and CDR2 is SVGAGI (reference sequence). V gave up 6 bases and J gave up 0 bases, with 15 bases separating them.

The rearrangement links TRBV7-9 to TRBJ1-6, with 8 bases that match TRBD1. The CDR3 length is 14 residues. The ends lost 5 bases at V and 7 bases at J; junction bases unmatched: 4. From germline, CDR1 is SEHNR and CDR2 FQNEAQ (reference sequence). The CDR3: CASSPGQGNSPLHF. Here the CDR3 DNA reads TGTGCCAGCAGCCCAGGACAGGGAAATTCACCCCTCCACTTT.

The rearrangement links TRBV5-4 to TRBJ2-1; 9 bases line up with TRBD2. The CDR3 length is 14 residues. The germline V gene encodes CDR1 SGHNT and CDR2 YYREEE (reference sequence). After removal of 2 bases from V and 5 bases from J, the junction contained 2 bases not matched to a gene. The chain's CDR3 is CASSFRGGDNEQFF. Written as DNA, the CDR3 is TGTGCCAGCAGCTTCCGCGGGGGGGACAATGAGCAGTTCTTC.

Worth noting for this clone: A read error may produce the germline difference seen at one junction end. The rearrangement uses TRBV2 and TRBJ1-2, with unresolved D. The germline V gene has CDR1 SNHLY and CDR2 FYNNEI. This CDR3 contains 11 residues. The CDR3 sequence: CASSVDGIPIF. In DNA form, the CDR3 reads TGTGCCAGCAGTGTGGACGGGATTCCAATCTTC.

The chain uses TRBV6-1 and TRBJ1-5; D remains ambiguous. V was pared by 2 bases and J by 10 bases, with 15 bases between. This CDR3 is built from 14 residues. Per germline, CDR1 MNHNS and CDR2 SASEGT. The CDR3 protein is CASSELWLGDPQHF. DNA of the CDR3: TGTGCCAGCAGTGAATTGTGGTTGGGAGATCCCCAGCATTTT.

The chain couples TRBV13 to TRBJ2-1; TRBD2 matches at 9 bases. V was clipped by 5 bases and J by 3 bases; unmatched bases: 8. CDR3 length: 16 amino acids. Germline V gene sequence: CDR1 PRHDT, CDR2 FYEKMQ (reference sequence). CDR3 region: CASSPRSGGHYNEQFF. As DNA, the CDR3 is TGTGCCAGCAGCCCAAGGAGCGGGGGGCACTACAATGAGCAGTTCTTC.

The V gene is TRBV5-3, the J gene TRBJ1-2; the match to TRBD1 covers 8 bases. TRBV5-3 is assigned to the ORF class and has an uncertain function. Trimming took 0 bases from V and 4 from J; bases not matched to a gene: 23. This CDR3 has 21 residues. The CDR3 reads CARSLAPTRIRGRKGSYGYTF. The CDR3 bases are TGTGCCAGAAGCTTGGCCCCTACACGAATCAGGGGGCGCAAGGGAAGCTATGGCTACACCTTC.

The rearrangement links TRBV2 to TRBJ1-1; TRBD1 matches 9 bases. This CDR3 is built from 16 residues. Trimming took 6 bases from V and 1 from J; bases not matched to a gene: 9. Germline lookup yields CDR1 SNHLY and CDR2 FYNNEI. The CDR3, as DNA: TGTGCCAGCAGGGAAAGGACAGGGGATGAGAACACTGAAGCTTTCTTT. Translated: CASRERTGDENTEAFF.

The chain uses TRBV18 and TRBJ1-1; 10 bases are a match to TRBD1. This CDR3 has 15 residues. V lost 2 bases, J lost 3 bases, and 3 bases stayed unmatched. Germline CDR1 is KGHSH and CDR2 is LQKENI. The CDR3 protein is CASSPGTGDHTEAFF. The DNA of the CDR3 is TGTGCCAGCTCACCAGGGACAGGGGACCACACTGAAGCTTTCTTT.

The J gene is TRBJ1-1, the V gene TRBV6-6, with a tentative D call TRBD1 (5 bases). The CDR3 runs 13 residues. Germline assignment: CDR1 MNHNY and CDR2 SVGAGI (reference sequence). V lost 0 bases and J lost 7, with 9 bases in between. Here the CDR3 DNA reads TGTGCCAGCAGTTACTCGACAGTTAATGAAGCTTTCTTT. This translates into CASSYSTVNEAFF.

The chain couples TRBV27 to TRBJ2-3; a weak D match, TRBD2 (7 bases). Germline V lookup: CDR1 MNHEY, CDR2 SMNVEV (reference sequence). Trimming pared 5 bases from V and 2 bases from J, leaving 11 bases between. The CDR3 sequence is 14 residues long. CDR3 amino acids: CASSNGGPTDTQYF. The CDR3 DNA reads TGTGCCAGCAGTAACGGGGGGCCCACAGATACGCAGTATTTT.

The chain employs TRBV4-3 and TRBJ1-6; D gene uncertain. Germline assignment: CDR1 LGHNA and CDR2 YSLEER. This CDR3 contains 13 residues. Deletions cut 1 base from V and 8 bases from J, with 6 bases between. This CDR3 is CASSQVRDSPLHF. In DNA form, the CDR3 reads TGCGCCAGCAGCCAAGTACGGGATTCACCCCTCCACTTT.

In DNA form, the CDR3 reads TGCGCCAGCAGCTTAAGTGGGGAGGTCACAGATACGCAGTATTTT. This sequence encodes CASSLSGEVTDTQYF. The V gene is TRBV5-1, the J gene TRBJ2-3; TRBD2 is a possible D gene (6 bases). Germline CDR1 SGHRS, CDR2 YFSETQ. V shed 2 bases and J shed 2 bases, with 12 bases lying between them. There are 15 residues in the CDR3.